Listed here are 5 T cell receptor beta chains from one sample, sequenced in a study of blood T cell repertoires in COVID-19. Assay used: immunoSEQ multiplex PCR; TCRdb lists only in-frame clones, some missing. The table has 200,000 to 300,000 clones, 75% to 90% seen once. Input material: PBMCs or T cells enriched from blood (not recorded which). These receptors all stem from a woman in her forties with acute COVID-19.

This clone is a singleton in its sample. The chain has TRBV15 and TRBJ2-3; 8 bases fit TRBD1. Germline V gives CDR1 LNHNV, CDR2 YYDKDF (reference sequence). Germline trimming cut 0 bases from V and 0 bases from J; bases unmatched to any gene: 5. The CDR3 has 17 amino acids. The CDR3 DNA reads as TGTGCCACCAGCAGAGACTTGCGGACAGGGAGCACAGATACGCAGTATTTT. Amino acid sequence: CATSRDLRTGSTDTQYF.

The genes are TRBV14 and TRBJ1-2; D ambiguous. The CDR3 length is 14 residues. The germline CDR1 and CDR2 sequences are SGHDN and FVKESK. V shed 0 bases and J shed 4 bases, with 9 bases lying between them. This chain's CDR3 is CASSQDLEGYGYTF. The CDR3, as DNA: TGTGCCAGCAGCCAAGATCTTGAGGGCTATGGCTACACCTTC.

The chain has TRBV2 and TRBJ2-7; the match to TRBD2 covers 11 bases. Germline trimming cut 6 bases from V and 4 bases from J; bases unmatched to any gene: 8. Germline loops: CDR1 SNHLY, CDR2 FYNNEI. The CDR3 contains 15 residues. The CDR3 is CASRATSGSVYEQYF. The CDR3 DNA follows: TGTGCCAGCAGGGCCACTAGCGGGAGCGTGTACGAGCAGTACTTC.

The V call is TRBV14, the J call TRBJ1-5; D not certain. This CDR3 is 13 amino acids long. The V end was cut by 5 bases, the J end by 9 bases, with 14 bases between. The germline V gene encodes CDR1 SGHDN and CDR2 FVKESK. CDR3 bases: TGTGCCAGCAGCGGGAGCCTACTATCGCCCCAGCATTTT. Its protein is CASSGSLLSPQHF.

This clone came up a few times. The V gene is TRBV5-5, the J gene TRBJ2-5; no reliable D call. The germline V gene has CDR1 SGHKS and CDR2 YYEKEE (reference sequence). Deletions cut 1 base from V and 1 base from J, with 11 bases between. The CDR3 has 15 residues. DNA for the CDR3: TGTGCCAGCAGCTTGCTCCGCGCGGCCCAAGAGACCCAGTACTTC. Encoded protein: CASSLLRAAQETQYF.